This record looks at one T cell receptor beta chain sequence and its context. Time point given: cycle 4 day 1 (C4D1), after more than 5 weeks of nivolumab. Each patient experienced a relapse that followed autologous stem cell transplantation, and brentuximab vedotin exposure varied. Purified CD4+ T cells were obtained from thawed PBMCs through magnetic negative selection. Complete response, partial response or progressive disease was each patient's best response. The data stem from a study of PD-1 blockade in classical Hodgkin lymphoma. Overall study: It was nivolumab at 3 mg/kg, given intravenously every 2 weeks, that patients received.

Repertoires were generated with immunoSEQ multiplex PCR, while TCRdb's copy carries only in-frame clones and drops some. This table holds approximately 20,000 clones, less than 85% found once. There are 14 residues in the CDR3. The trim removed 6 bases at V and 1 base at J, leaving 6 bases unmatched. In germline, CDR1 is MNHEY, CDR2 SVGAGI. The input for sequencing was CD4+ T cells from blood, taken before the fourth cycle of nivolumab. This chain uses TRBV6-5 with TRBJ2-7, with TRBD1 identical over 7 bases. The receptor was isolated from a human donor with classical Hodgkin lymphoma. The CDR3 protein is CASSRDRESYEQYF. In nucleotides, the CDR3 is TGTGCCAGCAGCCGAGACAGGGAGTCCTACGAGCAGTACTTC.